The clone carrying this T cell receptor beta chain was seen many times. Its antigen is not identified. Preparation of the TCRbeta library involved a method that used unique molecular identifiers. TCRdb reprocessed the PCR reads via MiXCR and lists one record per CDR3 protein. The sample has approximately 500,000 distinct CDR3 sequences, more than 9% seen once; the top ten hold 2%. This CDR3 spans 15 amino acids. The germline V gene has CDR1 ENHRY and CDR2 SYGVKD. Trimming removed 2 bases from V and 2 bases from J; junction bases left unmatched: 4. The sample is drawn from a study of T-cell reconstitution after alpha-beta-depleted transplantation in children. General study findings and limits: T cells produced anew were the main source of T-cell counts and diversity one year after transplant. Expanded graft clones numbering several hundred reportedly gave rise to alpha-beta T cells about two months after transplant. Surviving recipient cells, namely T cells and thymic progenitors, were the source of high day-60 TCRbeta diversity in some patients.

This TCR came from a child aged 2-15 years with inherited bone marrow failure, due to receive a stem cell transplant. The chain recombines TRBV10-3 with TRBJ2-7, with TRBD1 identical over 9 bases. The specimen comprised PBMCs, sampled before TCRalphabeta/CD19-depleted stem cell transplant. DNA of the CDR3: TGTGCCATCAGTGAGGGGACAGGGTTGACCTACGAGCAGTACTTC. Its protein is CAISEGTGLTYEQYF.